These 5 T cell receptor beta chains were sequenced from one sample in a study of molecular identifiers for immune sequencing clone quantification. TCRdb used MiXCR to reprocess the PCR reads, holding one entry per CDR3 protein. The table lists 400,000 to 600,000 distinct CDR3 sequences, about a fifth of them singletons. The sample consisted of naive CD8+ T cells from blood, with Jurkat cell RNA spiked in. Subset of the sample: FACS-sorted CD8+CD4-CCR7+CD45RA+ naive T cells. The source of these receptors is a human donor in good health. Some libraries in this study had Jurkat cell RNA spiked in.

As to this clonotype: A junction boundary mismatches the germline segment, possibly from a read error. The chain carries TRBV30 and TRBJ2-4; 7 nucleotides agree with TRBD1. CDR3 length: 12 residues. Germline V gene data show CDR1 as GTSNPN and CDR2 as SVGIG (reference sequence). The DNA for the CDR3 is TGTGCCTGGAATCAAGGGGGCGACATTCAGTGCTTC. Its protein is CAWNQGGDIQCF.

Of note for this clonotype: The junction does not match germline at one end; this may be a read error. This chain uses TRBV6-6 with TRBJ2-1; D gene ambiguous. The germline CDR1 and CDR2 sequences are MNHNY and SVGAGI (reference sequence). This CDR3 is 15 amino acids long. CDR3 region: CASSSVSPPYNEQLF. CDR3 DNA: TGTGCCAGCAGTTCGGTGTCCCCCCCTTACAATGAGCAGCTCTTC.

This clonotype was counted at least ten times. This chain connects TRBV6-1 to TRBJ2-5; 13 bases agree with TRBD2. In germline, CDR1 is MNHNS, CDR2 SASEGT. The V segment lost 3 bases and the J segment 4 bases; nucleotides outside the gene matches: 11. This CDR3 is built from 18 residues. In DNA, the CDR3 is TGTGCCAGCAGTGATCCGGGACTAGCGGGATTAAGGGGAGAGACCCAGTACTTC. This translates into CASSDPGLAGLRGETQYF.

The genes are TRBV27 and TRBJ2-7, with 10 bases that match TRBD1. The CDR3 has 16 amino acids. Germline V CDR1 and CDR2: MNHEY, SMNVEV (reference sequence). The V gene end was trimmed by 3 bases and the J gene end by 8 bases; junction bases not matched to a gene: 13. The CDR3 reads CASSFITGTGVYKQYF. For the CDR3, the DNA is TGTGCCAGCAGTTTCATCACCGGGACAGGGGTTTACAAGCAGTACTTC.

The sample holds many counts of this clonotype. The chain joins TRBV4-1 to TRBJ2-7; possible D gene TRBD2, 6 bases. This CDR3 spans 13 amino acids. The germline gives CDR1 MGHRA, CDR2 YSYEKL. Trimming stripped 1 base from V and 2 bases from J, with 6 bases between. CDR3 nucleotide sequence: TGCGCCAGCAGCCAAGGCGGGACCTACGAGCAGTACTTC. This translates into CASSQGGTYEQYF.